The 8 T cell receptor beta chains below were found in one sample sequenced in a study of early T cells in non-severe SARS-CoV-2 infection. Each CDR3 protein gets one entry after TCRdb re-called the 5' RACE reads with MiXCR. The sample records 32,000 or so distinct CDR3 sequences, approximately 6.1% being singletons. Sequences were obtained from whole blood. These TCRs come from an adult who was a healthcare worker with PCR-confirmed SARS-CoV-2 infection or an uninfected control (not recorded which).

This clonotype was observed many times. V gene TRBV27 combines with J gene TRBJ2-5; 9 bases are a match to TRBD1. Looked up from germline, CDR1 is MNHEY and CDR2 is SMNVEV (reference sequence). The J segment lost 1 base and the V segment lost 1 base, leaving 1 base of the junction unmatched. The CDR3 has 15 amino acids. The CDR3 DNA reads as TGTGCCAGCAGTTTATGGACAGGGGCCCAAGAGACCCAGTACTTC. Encoded protein: CASSLWTGAQETQYF.

Ten or more counts support this clonotype. The chain recombines TRBV29-1 with TRBJ2-1; D gene uncertain. CDR3 length: 14 amino acids. The germline V gene has CDR1 SQVTM and CDR2 ANQGSEA. Trimming shortened V by 4 bases and J by 0 bases, and 10 bases separated the two germline ends. The CDR3 loop reads CSVGEQISYNEQFF. The CDR3 bases are TGCAGCGTTGGGGAACAGATCTCCTACAATGAGCAGTTCTTC.

This chain uses TRBV10-3 with TRBJ2-1; no reliable D call. The germline V and J ends were trimmed by 0 bases and 0 bases, with 12 bases remaining between them. This CDR3 region has 17 residues. Germline CDR1 reads ENHRY; CDR2 reads SYGVKD. The CDR3 coding sequence is TGTGCCATCAGTGAGTCGGGGAATACTGTCTCCTACAATGAGCAGTTCTTC. Encoded protein: CAISESGNTVSYNEQFF.

This clonotype came up many times. The chain combines TRBV18 with TRBJ2-3, with 8 positions matching TRBD2. Germline trimming cut 3 bases from V and 6 bases from J; bases unmatched to any gene: 11. The CDR3 runs 16 residues. Looked up from germline, CDR1 is KGHSH and CDR2 is LQKENI. The CDR3 DNA is TGTGCCAGCTCACCCCCGGGGGGGGGCTCATGGGATACGCAGTATTTT. Encoded protein: CASSPPGGGSWDTQYF.

The sample holds many counts of this clonotype. The rearrangement joins TRBV12-3 or TRBV12-4 to TRBJ2-7; the D is unclear. Trimming cost V 5 bases and J 5 bases, with 16 bases left between them. The CDR3 spans 14 residues. CDR3 sequence reads: CASSPRSRMDEQYF. The CDR3 region has the DNA TGTGCCAGCAGTCCGAGGAGTAGGATGGACGAGCAGTACTTC.

There are many counts of this clonotype. The rearrangement joins TRBV19 to TRBJ1-5; D is uncertain. Trimming pared 7 bases from V and 2 bases from J, leaving 15 bases between. The CDR3 covers 15 residues. Germline V lookup: CDR1 LNHDA, CDR2 SQIVND (reference sequence). The CDR3 spells CASTSGEFGNQPQHF. The CDR3 DNA reads as TGTGCCAGTACCTCGGGAGAGTTCGGCAATCAGCCCCAGCATTTT.

This clonotype was counted ten times or more. The rearrangement links TRBV20-1 to TRBJ2-7, with a tentative D call TRBD1 (7 bases). CDR1 and CDR2 (germline): DFQATT, SNEGSKA (reference sequence). V shed 6 bases and J shed 3 bases, with 15 bases lying between them. This CDR3 has 13 residues. The CDR3 spells CSAGGTDIYEQYF. The CDR3 nucleotides are TGCAGTGCCGGAGGGACAGACATCTACGAGCAGTACTTC.

This clonotype was seen a few times. The J gene is TRBJ2-7, the V gene TRBV4-2; 12 bases map to TRBD2. CDR3 size: 18 residues. CDR1 is LGHNA, CDR2 YNFKEQ, per germline. V dropped 3 bases and J dropped 1; count of bases not matched to a gene: 10. The chain's CDR3 is CASSQTLAGGPSSYEQYF. The DNA for the CDR3 is TGTGCCAGCAGCCAGACTCTAGCGGGAGGGCCCTCGTCCTACGAGCAGTACTTC.